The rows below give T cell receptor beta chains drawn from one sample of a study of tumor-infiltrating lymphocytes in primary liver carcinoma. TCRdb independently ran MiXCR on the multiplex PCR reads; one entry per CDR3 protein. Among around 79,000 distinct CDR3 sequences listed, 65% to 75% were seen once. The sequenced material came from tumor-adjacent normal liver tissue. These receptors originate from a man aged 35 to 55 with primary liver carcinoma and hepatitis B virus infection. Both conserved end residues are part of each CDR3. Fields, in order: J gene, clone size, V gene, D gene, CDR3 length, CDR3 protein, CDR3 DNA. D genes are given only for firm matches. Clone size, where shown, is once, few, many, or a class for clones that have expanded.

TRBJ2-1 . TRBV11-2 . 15 CGSSLGQSSYNEQLF TGTGGCAGCAGCTTAGGGCAGAGCTCCTACAATGAGCAGTTATTC
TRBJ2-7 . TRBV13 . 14 CASSSSRISYEQYF TGTGCCAGCAGCTCGTCCAGGATTTCCTACGAGCAGTACTTC
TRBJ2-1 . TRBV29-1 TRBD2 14 CNVGLAGVSDEQFF TGCAACGTTGGACTAGCGGGAGTTTCCGATGAGCAGTTCTTC
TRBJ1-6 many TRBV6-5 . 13 CASSVGLTTPLHF TGTGCCAGCAGCGTCGGACTGACGACACCCCTCCACTTT
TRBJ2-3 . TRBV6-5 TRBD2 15 CANNPGLAETDTQYF TGTGCCAACAACCCAGGACTAGCGGAAACAGATACGCAGTATTTT
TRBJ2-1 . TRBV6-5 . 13 CASRQRCYNEQFF TGTGCCAGCAGGCAGCGGTGCTACAATGAGCAGTTCTTC
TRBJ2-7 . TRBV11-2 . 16 CASSFIQVAIHNEQYF TGTGCCAGCAGTTTCATACAGGTGGCCATACATAACGAACAGTACTTC
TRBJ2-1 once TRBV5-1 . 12 CASSFGGDEQFF TGCGCCAGCAGCTTTGGTGGCGATGAGCAGTTCTTC
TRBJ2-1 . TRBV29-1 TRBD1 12 CSVRQGDNEQFF TGCAGCGTTCGACAGGGAGACAATGAGCAATTCTTC
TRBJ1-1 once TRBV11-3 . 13 CASSKVTGTEAFF TGTGCCAGCAGCAAGGTCACGGGCACTGAAGCTTTCTTT
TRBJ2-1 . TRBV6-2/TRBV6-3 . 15 CASSLIPNSYNEQFF TGTGCCAGCAGTTTAATCCCAAACTCCTACAATGAGCAATTCTTC
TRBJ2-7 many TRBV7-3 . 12 CASSFRVHEQYF TGTGCCAGCAGCTTCAGGGTCCACGAGCAGTACTTC
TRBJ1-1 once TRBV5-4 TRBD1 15 CARTLVGQGDTEAFF TGTGCCAGAACCTTGGTCGGGCAGGGGGACACTGAAGCTTTCTTT
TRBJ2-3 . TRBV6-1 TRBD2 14 CASRLAGETYTQYF TGTGCCAGCAGACTAGCGGGAGAAACATATACGCAGTATTTT
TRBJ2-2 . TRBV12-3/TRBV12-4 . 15 CAGSLWGARTGELFF TGTGCCGGCAGTTTATGGGGGGCGCGCACCGGGGAGCTGTTTTTT
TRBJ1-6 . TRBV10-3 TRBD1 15 CAIIETGATNSPLHF TGTGCCATCATTGAGACAGGGGCCACTAATTCACCGCTCCACTTT
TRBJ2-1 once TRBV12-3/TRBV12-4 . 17 CASSPPEGERSYNEQLF TGTGCCAGCAGTCCCCCCGAGGGAGAGAGGTCCTACAATGAGCAGTTATTC
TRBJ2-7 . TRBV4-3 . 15 CASSQELDGGHEEYF TGCGCCAGCAGCCAGGAGCTAGATGGAGGGCACGAGGAGTACTTC
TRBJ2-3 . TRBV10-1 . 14 CASSGEWDTYTQYF TGCGCCAGCAGTGGGGAGTGGGACACATATACGCAGTATTTT
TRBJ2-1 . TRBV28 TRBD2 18 CASSPLFAGEWLSYEQFF TGTGCCAGCAGTCCATTATTTGCGGGGGAATGGCTATCCTACGAGCAGTTCTTC
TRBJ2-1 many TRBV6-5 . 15 CASSDPGAAYNEQFF TGTGCCAGCAGCGACCCAGGGGCCGCCTACAATGAGCAGTTCTTC
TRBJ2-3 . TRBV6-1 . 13 CASSVGGTDMQYF TGTGCCAGCAGTGTTGGGGGCACAGATATGCAGTATTTT
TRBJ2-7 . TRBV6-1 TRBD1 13 CVSRGSGEIEQYF TGTGTCAGCAGGGGGTCAGGGGAGATCGAGCAGTACTTC
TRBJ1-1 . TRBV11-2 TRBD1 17 CDNSLAPLNRGGTEAFF TGTGACAACAGCTTAGCCCCCTTAAACAGGGGTGGCACTGAAGCTTTCTTT
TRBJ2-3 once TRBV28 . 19 CASSLGLRLTVFSTDTQYF TGCGCCAGCAGTTTGGGGCTGAGACTAACGGTTTTTAGCACAGATACGCAGTATTTT
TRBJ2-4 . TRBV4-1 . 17 CASSQPGSLIAKNIQYF TGCGCCAGCAGCCAACCGGGTTCTCTCATAGCCAAAAACATTCAGTACTTC
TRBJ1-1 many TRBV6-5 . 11 CASSSSQAAFF TGTGCCAGCAGTTCCTCACAAGCAGCTTTCTTT
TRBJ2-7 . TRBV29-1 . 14 CSVTSNGSMYKQYF TGCAGCGTGACCTCGAACGGGAGTATGTACAAGCAGTACTTC